This section outlines one T cell receptor (beta chain) sequence together with its context. Its antigen remains unknown. These data belong to a study of T cell responses to AZD1222 COVID-19 vaccine. Assay: immunoSEQ multiplex PCR; the TCRdb copy retains only in-frame clones and omits some. The sample carries tens of thousands of clones, more than 85% recorded once. The germline gives CDR1 SQVTM, CDR2 ANQGSEA. The CDR3 is 13 amino acids. The germline V and J ends were trimmed by 5 bases and 4 bases, with 11 bases remaining between them. General study points: The breadth and depth of Spike-specific TCRs increased once two AZD1222 doses had been given. A mostly white British donor set with more females was recruited, and clonal diversity was possibly underestimated.

The TCR originated in an adult who received the AZD1222 COVID-19 vaccine. The V and J genes are TRBV29-1 and TRBJ2-2; D unresolved. Sequencing used peripheral blood, obtained 28 days after the second AZD1222 dose. For the CDR3, the DNA is TGCAGCGTTTTCGCGGACCGCACCGGGGAGCTGTTTTTT. It specifies CSVFADRTGELFF.